These 2 T cell receptor beta chains originate from one sample sequenced in a study of T cell responses to AZD1222 COVID-19 vaccine. The repertoire was sequenced with immunoSEQ multiplex PCR; TCRdb's copy has only in-frame clones and lacks some. Counted here are fewer than 85,000 clones, approximately 90% occurring once; the ten biggest clones make up 7% to 8.5%. Sequencing was performed on peripheral blood, taken on day 0 of MenACWY control vaccination. The origin of the receptors is an adult in good health.

This clone appeared a few times. The V gene is TRBV6-6, the J gene TRBJ2-5, with 9 bases identical to TRBD1. J lost 4 bases, V lost 4 bases, and 7 bases had no gene match. The CDR3 loop spans 15 amino acids. The germline gives CDR1 MNHNY, CDR2 SVGAGI (reference sequence). The CDR3 region is CASSSGTGFPETQYF. CDR3 DNA: TGTGCCAGCAGTTCCGGGACAGGGTTTCCAGAGACCCAGTACTTC.

The chain has TRBV19 and TRBJ2-6; TRBD2 is a possible D gene (7 bases). The CDR3 is made up of 16 amino acids. Germline V gives CDR1 LNHDA, CDR2 SQIVND (reference sequence). Trimming removed 3 bases from V and 2 bases from J, with 11 bases in between. Here the CDR3 DNA reads TGTGCCAGTAGTATTTTCGGGGGGCCTGGGGCCAACGTCCTGACTTTC. This codes for CASSIFGGPGANVLTF.